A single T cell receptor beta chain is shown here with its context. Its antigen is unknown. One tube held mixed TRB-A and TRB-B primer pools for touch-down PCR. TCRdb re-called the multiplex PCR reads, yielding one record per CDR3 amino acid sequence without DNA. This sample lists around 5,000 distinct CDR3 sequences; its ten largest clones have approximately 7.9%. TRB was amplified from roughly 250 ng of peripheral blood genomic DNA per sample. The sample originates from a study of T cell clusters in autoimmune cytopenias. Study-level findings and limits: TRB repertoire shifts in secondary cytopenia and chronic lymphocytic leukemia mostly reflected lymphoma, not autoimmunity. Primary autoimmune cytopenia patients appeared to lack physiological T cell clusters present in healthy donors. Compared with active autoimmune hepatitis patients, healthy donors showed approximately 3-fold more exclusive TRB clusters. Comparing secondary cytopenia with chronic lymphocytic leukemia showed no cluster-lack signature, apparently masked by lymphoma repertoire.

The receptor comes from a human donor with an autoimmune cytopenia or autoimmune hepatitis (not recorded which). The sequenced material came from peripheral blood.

This CDR3 is CASSSRQGANEQYF. The genes are TRBV5-1 and TRBJ2-7; with no DNA, the TCRdb D assignment of TRBD1 cannot be verified. Germline values: CDR1 SGHRS, CDR2 YFSETQ. This CDR3 spans 14 amino acids.